The source of this TCR beta chain is a study of control samples from healthy donors and cancer patients. V lost 1 base and J lost 9; bases outside the gene matches: 7. CDR1 is MDHEN, CDR2 SYDVKM, per germline. The CDR3 contains 15 residues. TCRdb's table, derived via immunoSEQ multiplex PCR, lists solely in-frame clones and lacks some. The table for this sample gives roughly 200,000 clones. The genes are TRBV28 and TRBJ2-7; 12 nucleotides align to TRBD1. The sequencing input was blood. The sequence was obtained from a woman aged 25 to 39 in good health. The CDR3 here is CASSLLPGTGGPQYF. For the CDR3, the DNA is TGTGCCAGCAGTTTATTGCCCGGGACAGGGGGCCCGCAGTACTTC.